These 9 T cell receptor beta chains share one sample of origin, sequenced in a study of blood T cell repertoires in COVID-19. Method: immunoSEQ multiplex PCR; TCRdb's copy keeps in-frame clones and lacks some. The data show tens of thousands of clones, roughly four fifths seen once. Sequenced: peripheral blood. Every receptor here comes from an older woman with acute or convalescent COVID-19.

This clone was observed a single time. This chain links TRBV10-2 with TRBJ2-1; D is perhaps TRBD2 (6 bases). CDR1 is WSHSY, CDR2 SAAADI, per germline. The CDR3 extends over 12 amino acids. The V end was cut by 4 bases, the J end by 9 bases, with 10 bases between. The CDR3 coding sequence is TGCGCCAGCAGTGCCTTGGGAGGTGAGCAGTTCTTC. It codes for CASSALGGEQFF.

This chain connects TRBV30 to TRBJ1-4; D is unclear. The CDR3 consists of 14 residues. V was trimmed by 0 bases and J by 8 bases, leaving 13 bases between them. CDR1 is GTSNPN and CDR2 is SVGIG in the germline V gene (reference sequence). The CDR3 protein is CAWSVRRVEEKLFF. In nucleotides, the CDR3 is TGTGCCTGGAGTGTACGGAGGGTAGAGGAAAAACTGTTTTTT.

J is TRBJ2-7 and V is TRBV6-5, with unresolved D. Germline V gene sequence: CDR1 MNHEY, CDR2 SVGAGI. The CDR3 runs 13 residues. V lost 2 bases and J lost 2, with 7 bases in between. CDR3 sequence: CASSYESTYEQYF. The DNA for the CDR3 is TGTGCCAGCAGTTACGAGAGTACCTACGAGCAGTACTTC.

This clone was recorded only once. The CDR3 spells CATSRGTSGRNEQFF. CDR3 DNA: TGTGCCACCAGCAGAGGGACTAGCGGGAGGAATGAGCAGTTCTTC. V usage is TRBV15 and J usage is TRBJ2-1; TRBD2 matches at 14 bases. The CDR3 covers 15 residues. Germline V CDR1 and CDR2: LNHNV, YYDKDF (reference sequence). The trim removed 1 base at V and 7 bases at J, leaving 0 bases unmatched.

In regard to this clone: One junction end disagrees with the germline gene, perhaps due to a read error. V gene TRBV5-4 combines with J gene TRBJ1-5, with D possibly TRBD1 on 5 matching bases. Germline CDR1 SGHNT, CDR2 YYREEE (reference sequence). The CDR3 is 16 residues long. The CDR3 DNA is TGCCAATACGGCGGGGAGTGGGGCTGCGGCAATCAGCCCCAGCATTTT. It yields the protein CQYGGEWGCGNQPQHF.

This rearrangement joins TRBV28 to TRBJ2-7; D call uncertain. Germline loops: CDR1 MDHEN, CDR2 SYDVKM. The CDR3 has 13 amino acids. Trimming stripped 3 bases from V and 3 bases from J, with 9 bases between. CDR3 residues: CASSFSPYYEQYF. The CDR3 coding sequence is TGTGCCAGCAGTTTTTCCCCTTACTACGAGCAGTACTTC.

This clone was seen a few times. The chain combines TRBV2 with TRBJ1-3; 10 positions match TRBD1. CDR1 and CDR2 from the germline V gene are SNHLY and FYNNEI. The CDR3 is 19 residues long. V was clipped by 5 bases and J by 0 bases; unmatched bases: 13. The CDR3 nucleotides read TGTGCCAGCAGTTCAAACAGCCGACAGGGGGCTAGCTCTGGAAACACCATATATTTT. This gives the protein CASSSNSRQGASSGNTIYF.

The genes are TRBV6-5 and TRBJ1-1; D gene unclear. V gave up 8 bases and J gave up 0 bases, with 10 bases separating them. Germline V lookup: CDR1 MNHEY, CDR2 SVGAGI. The length of the CDR3 is 13 residues. The CDR3 region has the DNA TGTGCCAGCCGTCGGGAGATGAACACTGAAGCTTTCTTT. This encodes CASRREMNTEAFF.

This clone turned up a few times. The gene calls are TRBV7-2 and TRBJ2-3; D is uncertain. Trimming shortened V by 5 bases and J by 0 bases, and 9 bases separated the two germline ends. There are 14 residues in the CDR3. Germline-derived CDR1 and CDR2 are SGHTA and FQGNSA. The CDR3 spells CASSPSPSTDTQYF. The CDR3 DNA reads TGTGCCAGCAGCCCCAGTCCTAGCACAGATACGCAGTATTTT.